Following are 3 T cell receptor beta chains from one sample sequenced in a study of graft-versus-host responses after intestinal transplantation. No antigen has been identified for these receptors. Data came from immunoSEQ multiplex PCR; TCRdb stores just in-frame clones and leaves some out. The profile shows tens of thousands of clones, 70% to 90% of them singletons. The material sequenced was unstimulated CD8+ T cells sorted from spleen or lymph node cells, taken before intestinal transplant. The receptor set was obtained from a human donor who received an intestinal transplant.

This chain uses TRBV28 with TRBJ1-2, with unresolved D. Trimming removed 8 bases at V and 4 bases at J, with 11 bases between. The CDR3 is 12 amino acids. Per germline, CDR1 MDHEN and CDR2 SYDVKM. The CDR3 protein is CASGGWAYGYTF. Here the CDR3 DNA reads TGTGCCAGCGGTGGCTGGGCCTATGGCTACACCTTC.

V usage is TRBV7-2 and J usage is TRBJ1-5; 12 positions match TRBD1. In germline, CDR1 is SGHTA, CDR2 FQGNSA. The CDR3 spans 18 residues. V lost 1 base and J lost 4; bases outside the gene matches: 8. CDR3 protein: CASSLGDRGPRRNQPQHF. The CDR3 bases are TGTGCCAGCAGCTTAGGGGACAGGGGGCCCCGACGGAATCAGCCCCAGCATTTT.

This sequence joins TRBV18 and TRBJ1-1, with 7 bases fitting TRBD1. Germline CDR1 reads KGHSH; CDR2 reads LQKENI. CDR3 size: 15 residues. V shed 3 bases, J shed 10 bases, and the junction held 14 bases outside the gene matches. The CDR3, as DNA: TGTGCCAGCTCACCTGAGACAGGGCCTACCGTGGGAGCTTTCTTT. Its translation is CASSPETGPTVGAFF.